These T cell receptor beta chains were read from a single sample in a study of blood T cell repertoires in COVID-19. Produced via immunoSEQ multiplex PCR; TCRdb's table is partial and in-frame only. The sample holds approximately 96,000 clones; around nine tenths are singletons and the top ten take about 2.7%. The sequenced material came from peripheral blood. The receptors come from a woman older than 75 with acute or convalescent COVID-19. Each CDR3 is given with its conserved first and last residue. A D gene is named only where the DNA matches it firmly. Only part of the rows carry a size: once, few, many, or a class if the clone is expanded.

cdr3_nt: TGTGCCAGCAGTCCTTATACCTCCCGGGGTCATACTAACTATGGCTACACCTTC; cdr3_aa: CASSPYTSRGHTNYGYTF; clone_size: -; j_call: TRBJ1-2; v_call: TRBV27; d_call: -
cdr3_nt: TGTGCCAGCAGTGAACAGGGGGCTGAAAAACTGTTTTTT; cdr3_aa: CASSEQGAEKLFF; clone_size: -; j_call: TRBJ1-4; v_call: TRBV12-3/TRBV12-4; d_call: TRBD1
cdr3_nt: TGTGCCAGCAGTTCTGTACCCGGTGGGGACTATCAGCCCCAGCATTTT; cdr3_aa: CASSSVPGGDYQPQHF; clone_size: -; j_call: TRBJ1-5; v_call: TRBV6-5; d_call: -
cdr3_nt: TGTGCCAGCGGGACAGGGTTTATATTTGGCTACACCTTC; cdr3_aa: CASGTGFIFGYTF; clone_size: once; j_call: TRBJ1-2; v_call: TRBV28; d_call: TRBD1
cdr3_nt: TGTGCCAGCAGTCCCCAGACAGGGGAGAGGACTGAAGCTTTCTTT; cdr3_aa: CASSPQTGERTEAFF; clone_size: -; j_call: TRBJ1-1; v_call: TRBV27; d_call: TRBD1
cdr3_nt: TGTGCCAGCAGCGCCAGACTGAACCTTAACTATGGCTACACCTTC; cdr3_aa: CASSARLNLNYGYTF; clone_size: few; j_call: TRBJ1-2; v_call: TRBV7-8; d_call: -
cdr3_nt: TGTGCCAGCAGTTTGGCGGGGGGTCAGGCCACCGGGGAGCTGTTTTTT; cdr3_aa: CASSLAGGQATGELFF; clone_size: -; j_call: TRBJ2-2; v_call: TRBV6-2/TRBV6-3; d_call: TRBD2
cdr3_nt: TGTGCCAGCAGGACGGACAGGGGGCTCGACGAGCAGTACTTC; cdr3_aa: CASRTDRGLDEQYF; clone_size: -; j_call: TRBJ2-7; v_call: TRBV2; d_call: TRBD1
cdr3_nt: TGTGCCAGTAGTCCTCCGAGCTATAATTCACCCCTCCACTTT; cdr3_aa: CASSPPSYNSPLHF; clone_size: -; j_call: TRBJ1-6; v_call: TRBV19; d_call: -
cdr3_nt: TGTGCCAGCAGCTTTGGGGGCGGGAATGAGCAGTTCTTC; cdr3_aa: CASSFGGGNEQFF; clone_size: -; j_call: TRBJ2-1; v_call: TRBV5-4; d_call: -
cdr3_nt: TGTGCCAGCAGCCCAGGACATGGCAATGAGCAGTTCTTC; cdr3_aa: CASSPGHGNEQFF; clone_size: -; j_call: TRBJ2-1; v_call: TRBV7-3; d_call: -
cdr3_nt: TGTGCCAGTAGTATGGTTCGGGGACAGGGAGCGATCTATGGCTACACCTTC; cdr3_aa: CASSMVRGQGAIYGYTF; clone_size: -; j_call: TRBJ1-2; v_call: TRBV19; d_call: TRBD1
cdr3_nt: TGTGCCACCAGCACGCCGGACAGGCTAGGGGGCTACACCTTC; cdr3_aa: CATSTPDRLGGYTF; clone_size: once; j_call: TRBJ1-2; v_call: TRBV15; d_call: TRBD1
cdr3_nt: TGTGCCAGCAGTGAATTGGGACAGCTTAGCAATCAGCCCCAGCATTTT; cdr3_aa: CASSELGQLSNQPQHF; clone_size: -; j_call: TRBJ1-5; v_call: TRBV2; d_call: TRBD1
cdr3_nt: TGTGCCAGCAGTTTATTCTATCGACAGGGGGTGAAGGTAGGGACTGAAGCTTTCTTT; cdr3_aa: CASSLFYRQGVKVGTEAFF; clone_size: few; j_call: TRBJ1-1; v_call: TRBV27; d_call: TRBD1
cdr3_nt: TGTGCCAGCCTGGACATTTCCTCCTACGAGCAGTACTTC; cdr3_aa: CASLDISSYEQYF; clone_size: -; j_call: TRBJ2-7; v_call: TRBV2; d_call: -
cdr3_nt: TGTGCCAGCAGCTGGAGACAGGGGATGACTGAAGCTTTCTTT; cdr3_aa: CASSWRQGMTEAFF; clone_size: once; j_call: TRBJ1-1; v_call: TRBV5-8; d_call: TRBD1
cdr3_nt: TGTGCCAGCAGCCAACTGACAGAATACAATGAGCAGTTCTTC; cdr3_aa: CASSQLTEYNEQFF; clone_size: once; j_call: TRBJ2-1; v_call: TRBV14; d_call: -
cdr3_nt: TGTGCCAGCAGTCCAACTCGACGGGCTGAAGCTTTCTTT; cdr3_aa: CASSPTRRAEAFF; clone_size: -; j_call: TRBJ1-1; v_call: TRBV27; d_call: -
cdr3_nt: TGTGCCAGCAGTTACCCTTACCGACGGGCCTACGAGCAGTACTTC; cdr3_aa: CASSYPYRRAYEQYF; clone_size: -; j_call: TRBJ2-7; v_call: TRBV6-2/TRBV6-3; d_call: -
cdr3_nt: TGCGCCAGCAGCTCCTCCGGGACAGGGATTGCTAGCACTGAAGCTTTCTTT; cdr3_aa: CASSSSGTGIASTEAFF; clone_size: -; j_call: TRBJ1-1; v_call: TRBV5-1; d_call: TRBD1
cdr3_nt: TGCAGCGGAACAGAGGGGACAGGGGGCGCGTACGAGCAGTACTTC; cdr3_aa: CSGTEGTGGAYEQYF; clone_size: -; j_call: TRBJ2-7; v_call: TRBV29-1; d_call: TRBD1
cdr3_nt: TGTGCCATCAGTGAGTCGAGGCCGGGAGGGCCACCAGATACGCAGTATTTT; cdr3_aa: CAISESRPGGPPDTQYF; clone_size: -; j_call: TRBJ2-3; v_call: TRBV10-3; d_call: TRBD2
cdr3_nt: TGTGCCAGCAGCCGGACAGGGACTCTTAACGAGCAGTACTTC; cdr3_aa: CASSRTGTLNEQYF; clone_size: -; j_call: TRBJ2-7; v_call: TRBV7-2; d_call: TRBD1
cdr3_nt: TGTGCCAGCAGCGTAGCTACTGGGACAGGGGGCTATGGCTACACCTTC; cdr3_aa: CASSVATGTGGYGYTF; clone_size: few; j_call: TRBJ1-2; v_call: TRBV9; d_call: TRBD1
cdr3_nt: TGTGCCTGGAGGTTACTTCCCGGCAGACAGAATAATTCACCCCTCCACTTT; cdr3_aa: CAWRLLPGRQNNSPLHF; clone_size: -; j_call: TRBJ1-6; v_call: TRBV30; d_call: -
cdr3_nt: TGCGCCAGCAGCTACTCACAGGGGGCGCTGGAAAAACTGTTTTTT; cdr3_aa: CASSYSQGALEKLFF; clone_size: -; j_call: TRBJ1-4; v_call: TRBV5-1; d_call: TRBD1
cdr3_nt: TGCGAGGGGACAGCTAATCAGCCCCAGCATTTT; cdr3_aa: CEGTANQPQHF; clone_size: -; j_call: TRBJ1-5; v_call: TRBV6-7; d_call: TRBD1
cdr3_nt: TGTGCCTGGAGTGCGCACAGTCGGCTTTACGAGCAGTACTTC; cdr3_aa: CAWSAHSRLYEQYF; clone_size: -; j_call: TRBJ2-7; v_call: TRBV30; d_call: -
cdr3_nt: TGTGCCAGCAGCTTAGAAATAGGCAGGGACTATGGCTACACCTTC; cdr3_aa: CASSLEIGRDYGYTF; clone_size: -; j_call: TRBJ1-2; v_call: TRBV11-2; d_call: -
cdr3_nt: TGCGCCAGCAGCCAACCAGGATCAAGGACAGATACGCAGTATTTT; cdr3_aa: CASSQPGSRTDTQYF; clone_size: -; j_call: TRBJ2-3; v_call: TRBV4-1; d_call: -
cdr3_nt: TGCAGCGTTAGGCTAGCGGAGCCCACCGGGGAGCTGTTTTTT; cdr3_aa: CSVRLAEPTGELFF; clone_size: -; j_call: TRBJ2-2; v_call: TRBV29-1; d_call: TRBD2
cdr3_nt: TGTGCCAGCAGCCCTAGTAACACTGAAGCTTTCTTT; cdr3_aa: CASSPSNTEAFF; clone_size: -; j_call: TRBJ1-1; v_call: TRBV7-9; d_call: -
cdr3_nt: TGTGCCAGCAGCTCGAGTAGCAATCAGCCCCAGCATTTT; cdr3_aa: CASSSSSNQPQHF; clone_size: -; j_call: TRBJ1-5; v_call: TRBV6-5; d_call: -
cdr3_nt: TGTGCCAGTAGTATCCCCCTGGGACAGGGGGCCTATGGCTACACCTTC; cdr3_aa: CASSIPLGQGAYGYTF; clone_size: -; j_call: TRBJ1-2; v_call: TRBV19; d_call: TRBD1
cdr3_nt: TGTGCCAGCAGCTCGGGAATCGGAAACACCATATATTTT; cdr3_aa: CASSSGIGNTIYF; clone_size: -; j_call: TRBJ1-3; v_call: TRBV7-2; d_call: -
cdr3_nt: TGTGCCAGCAGTCCCCTGAGCGGGAGGGTCCTTAGGGATACGCAGTATTTT; cdr3_aa: CASSPLSGRVLRDTQYF; clone_size: -; j_call: TRBJ2-3; v_call: TRBV27; d_call: TRBD2
cdr3_nt: TGTGCCAGCAGCTTAGTCGGAGGACCCCAGCATTTT; cdr3_aa: CASSLVGGPQHF; clone_size: -; j_call: TRBJ1-5; v_call: TRBV7-9; d_call: -
cdr3_nt: TGCAGCGTTCCAAGGGGAGGGGGAGATACGCAGTATTTT; cdr3_aa: CSVPRGGGDTQYF; clone_size: -; j_call: TRBJ2-3; v_call: TRBV29-1; d_call: -
cdr3_nt: TGTGCCAGTAGTATCGCGACAGGTGAAAAACTGTTTTTT; cdr3_aa: CASSIATGEKLFF; clone_size: -; j_call: TRBJ1-4; v_call: TRBV19; d_call: -
cdr3_nt: TGCAGCGTCCGTGCGGGAGGGCTCGGGGAGACCCAGTACTTC; cdr3_aa: CSVRAGGLGETQYF; clone_size: -; j_call: TRBJ2-5; v_call: TRBV29-1; d_call: TRBD2
cdr3_nt: TGTGCCAGCACCCTCCAGGATTATCAGCCCCAGCATTTT; cdr3_aa: CASTLQDYQPQHF; clone_size: -; j_call: TRBJ1-5; v_call: TRBV6-5; d_call: -
cdr3_nt: TGTGCCAGCTCACCAATGGCTTCCTACAATGAGCAGTTCTTC; cdr3_aa: CASSPMASYNEQFF; clone_size: -; j_call: TRBJ2-1; v_call: TRBV18; d_call: -
cdr3_nt: TGTGCCAGCAGTCGCAATCCCGGGACAGGGGGCGTAGTTAGTTCACCCCTCCACTTT; cdr3_aa: CASSRNPGTGGVVSSPLHF; clone_size: -; j_call: TRBJ1-6; v_call: TRBV6-6; d_call: TRBD1
cdr3_nt: TGTGCCAGCAGTGACGAGGGCGAGCAGTACTTC; cdr3_aa: CASSDEGEQYF; clone_size: -; j_call: TRBJ2-7; v_call: TRBV21-1; d_call: -
cdr3_nt: TGTGCCAGCACCCCATGGGCGTCGAGCTCCTACGAGCAGTACTTC; cdr3_aa: CASTPWASSSYEQYF; clone_size: -; j_call: TRBJ2-7; v_call: TRBV7-2; d_call: -
cdr3_nt: TGTGCCAGCAGCTTAGAGTTTGGACTAGCGGGAGGTCACTCCTACAATGAGCAGTTCTTC; cdr3_aa: CASSLEFGLAGGHSYNEQFF; clone_size: -; j_call: TRBJ2-1; v_call: TRBV11-3; d_call: TRBD2
cdr3_nt: TGTGCCTGGAGTGCCCCAGGGTCTGGGACTGAAGCTTTCTTT; cdr3_aa: CAWSAPGSGTEAFF; clone_size: -; j_call: TRBJ1-1; v_call: TRBV30; d_call: -
cdr3_nt: TGTGCCAGCAGCTTGACGGGGGGGAAACAAGAGACCCAGTACTTC; cdr3_aa: CASSLTGGKQETQYF; clone_size: -; j_call: TRBJ2-5; v_call: TRBV5-4; d_call: TRBD2
cdr3_nt: TGTGCCTGGAAAGAGAGAAACAATCAGCCCCAGCATTTT; cdr3_aa: CAWKERNNQPQHF; clone_size: -; j_call: TRBJ1-5; v_call: TRBV30; d_call: -
cdr3_nt: TGTGCCAGCAGACTGGACAGGGAGGCCCTTAACACTGAAGCTTTCTTT; cdr3_aa: CASRLDREALNTEAFF; clone_size: -; j_call: TRBJ1-1; v_call: TRBV28; d_call: TRBD1
cdr3_nt: TGTGCCAGCAGTTTATCCGGGACAGGAGACTACGAGCAGTACTTC; cdr3_aa: CASSLSGTGDYEQYF; clone_size: -; j_call: TRBJ2-7; v_call: TRBV2; d_call: TRBD1
cdr3_nt: TGTGCCAGTAGTATCCTTTATCGGACAGGGAACTATGGCTACACCTTC; cdr3_aa: CASSILYRTGNYGYTF; clone_size: -; j_call: TRBJ1-2; v_call: TRBV19; d_call: TRBD1